A single sample gave rise to the 26 T cell receptor beta chains below, sequenced in a study of shared clonotypes between healthy human individuals. Some clones are missing from TCRdb's copy, which holds only in-frame ones; the method was immunoSEQ multiplex PCR. Of roughly 1,800,000 clones in the sample, about 95% were seen once. Naivety among CD8 cells was defined by CD45RO negativity and positive CCR7 selection, thereby excluding terminally differentiated effector memory CD45RA+ cells. Sequencing used naive CD8+ T cells sorted from blood. These receptors originate from a man in his late teens or twenties in good health.

The J gene is TRBJ2-7, the V gene TRBV4-1; D not resolved. V was cut by 5 bases and J by 3 bases, with 11 bases left in between. Germline V gene sequence: CDR1 MGHRA, CDR2 YSYEKL. CDR3 length: 13 residues. The DNA of the CDR3 is TGCGCCAGCAGCTTTTCCCAAGACTACGAGCAGTACTTC. It codes for CASSFSQDYEQYF.

The V and J genes are TRBV19 and TRBJ2-3; 8 nucleotides agree with TRBD1. The trim removed 5 bases at V and 1 base at J, leaving 5 bases unmatched. CDR3 size: 15 residues. Germline CDR1 is LNHDA and CDR2 is SQIVND (reference sequence). CDR3 coding DNA: TGTGCCAGTAGTGCGACAGGGGAGGGCACAGATACGCAGTATTTT. Translation: CASSATGEGTDTQYF.

In this sample, this clone turned up once. V is TRBV6-1 and J is TRBJ2-7; 9 nucleotides line up with TRBD1. The germline gives CDR1 MNHNS, CDR2 SASEGT. This CDR3 spans 14 amino acids. The junction had 5 bases not matched to a gene; V was cut back by 8 bases and J by 0 bases. CDR3 region: CASVGTGSSYEQYF. The CDR3 region has the DNA TGTGCCAGCGTTGGGACAGGGAGCTCCTACGAGCAGTACTTC.

The chain is built from TRBV11-2 and TRBJ2-1, with TRBD2 matching 10 bases. V trimming: 2 bases; J trimming: 10 bases; junction bases outside the gene matches: 5. The CDR3 has 14 amino acids. Germline values: CDR1 SGHAT, CDR2 FQNNGV. In DNA, the CDR3 is TGTGCCAGCAGCTTACCGGCTAGCGGGGGCGAGCAGTTCTTC. Its translation is CASSLPASGGEQFF.

In DNA form, the CDR3 reads TGTGCCAGCAGCTTAGCTGCTTTTGGTGACCAAGAGACCCAGTACTTC. This encodes CASSLAAFGDQETQYF. V usage is TRBV11-2 and J usage is TRBJ2-5; D is undetermined. Germline-derived CDR1 and CDR2 are SGHAT and FQNNGV. This CDR3 has 16 residues. Trimming left V 1 base short and J 0 bases short, with 12 bases between.

CDR3 sequence: CASSLAGGIDTQYF. The CDR3, as DNA: TGTGCCAGCAGTTTAGCGGGGGGAATAGATACGCAGTATTTT. V and J are TRBV27 and TRBJ2-3; 8 positions match TRBD2. The CDR3 spans 14 residues. Germline V gives CDR1 MNHEY, CDR2 SMNVEV (reference sequence). Unmatched junction bases numbered 3, after V lost 2 bases and J lost 5 bases.

The gene calls are TRBV6-5 and TRBJ2-1; TRBD2 agrees at 8 bases. The CDR3 is 15 amino acids. Germline values: CDR1 MNHEY, CDR2 SVGAGI. V lost 1 base to trimming and J lost 6 bases; unmatched junction nucleotides: 5. The CDR3 reads CASSYFGGAPNEQFF. The CDR3 nucleotides read TGTGCCAGCAGTTACTTCGGGGGGGCGCCCAATGAGCAGTTCTTC.

This sequence joins TRBV4-1 and TRBJ2-2, with 10 positions matching TRBD1. CDR3 length: 15 amino acids. V trimming: 3 bases; J trimming: 4 bases; junction bases outside the gene matches: 2. Germline CDR1 is MGHRA and CDR2 is YSYEKL. Here the CDR3 DNA reads TGCGCCAGCAGCCATGGGACAGGGGCCACCGGGGAGCTGTTTTTT. This translates into CASSHGTGATGELFF.

The V call is TRBV11-2, the J call TRBJ2-3; D call uncertain. Per the germline V gene, CDR1 is SGHAT and CDR2 is FQNNGV. Trimming removed 5 bases from V and 3 bases from J, with 21 bases in between. This CDR3 is 17 amino acids long. CDR3 residues: CASSPTPGPHPTDTQYF. DNA of the CDR3: TGTGCCAGCAGCCCCACTCCGGGTCCTCACCCAACAGATACGCAGTATTTT.

The CDR3 nucleotides are TGTGCCAGCAGTCCGCCGGGACAAAGCTCCTACGAGCAGTACTTC. Amino acid sequence: CASSPPGQSSYEQYF. The chain links TRBV28 to TRBJ2-7; D is perhaps TRBD1 (6 bases). CDR1 MDHEN and CDR2 SYDVKM come from the germline V gene. V shed 5 bases and J shed 0 bases, with 14 bases lying between them. The CDR3 is made up of 15 amino acids.

The chain has TRBV29-1 and TRBJ1-2; D possibly corresponds to TRBD1 (6 bases). Per germline, CDR1 SQVTM and CDR2 ANQGSEA. This CDR3 has 13 amino acids. Trimming removed 2 bases at V and 2 bases at J, with 9 bases between. The CDR3 bases are TGCAGCGTTGAATTAACAGGGAACTATGGCTACACCTTC. It encodes CSVELTGNYGYTF.

The chain employs TRBV12-5 and TRBJ1-4; D is undetermined. This CDR3 has 16 residues. With 2 bases removed from V and 5 bases from J, the gap between germline ends came to 15 bases. Germline CDR1 reads LGHNT; CDR2 reads FRNRAP. CDR3 nucleotide sequence: TGTGCTAGTGGTTTGTCGGACGGAACCGACAATGAAAAACTGTTTTTT. Protein product: CASGLSDGTDNEKLFF.

The V call is TRBV15, the J call TRBJ2-3; D ambiguous. The CDR3 covers 14 residues. In germline, CDR1 is LNHNV, CDR2 YYDKDF (reference sequence). The V end lost 0 bases, the J end lost 3 bases, and 7 bases lay between the germline ends. CDR3 sequence (DNA): TGTGCCACCAGCAGAGAAGATTTGACAGATACGCAGTATTTT. Residues: CATSREDLTDTQYF. Looking up the rest from reference TRBV15 and TRBJ2-3 gives the full variable domain: DAMVIQNPRYQVTQFGKPVTLSCSQTLNHNVMYWYQQKSSQAPKLLFHYYDKDFNNEADTPDNFQSRRPNTSFCFLDIRSPGLGDTAMYLCATSREDLTDTQYFGPGTRLTVL.

The gene calls are TRBV13 and TRBJ1-2; 7 bases map to TRBD1. V trimming: 6 bases; J trimming: 8 bases; junction bases outside the gene matches: 6. The CDR3 covers 12 residues. Germline values: CDR1 PRHDT, CDR2 FYEKMQ (reference sequence). The CDR3 reads CASRAGGLGYTF. CDR3 DNA sequence: TGTGCCAGCAGGGCAGGGGGGTTGGGCTACACCTTC.

This chain uses TRBV4-1 with TRBJ2-5; D assignment may be TRBD1 or TRBD2 (6 bases each). Germline V gene sequence: CDR1 MGHRA, CDR2 YSYEKL. Trimming pared 0 bases from V and 5 bases from J, leaving 16 bases between. The CDR3 contains 16 residues. CDR3 region: CASSQDITGRLETQYF. DNA of the CDR3: TGCGCCAGCAGCCAAGATATCACAGGGAGGCTTGAGACCCAGTACTTC.

The chain couples TRBV11-2 to TRBJ2-7; TRBD1 might be the D (6 bases). Trimming took 2 bases from V and 1 from J, leaving 9 bases between them. Germline-derived CDR1 and CDR2 are SGHAT and FQNNGV. The CDR3 loop spans 14 amino acids. The CDR3 reads CASSLWTDSYEQYF. In DNA, the CDR3 is TGTGCCAGCAGCTTATGGACAGATTCCTACGAGCAGTACTTC.

The rearrangement links TRBV5-4 to TRBJ2-7; 10 bases line up with TRBD2. The CDR3 extends over 13 amino acids. The V and J ends lost 4 bases and 6 bases, in that order; junction bases with no gene match: 4. In germline, CDR1 is SGHNT, CDR2 YYREEE (reference sequence). In nucleotides, the CDR3 is TGTGCCAGCAGCCGGGGACTAGCGAGCGAGCAGTACTTC. It yields the protein CASSRGLASEQYF.

This clone has a single count. The chain links TRBV4-1 to TRBJ2-7; D possibly matches TRBD1 or TRBD2 (6 bases each). The CDR3 length is 14 residues. The germline gives CDR1 MGHRA, CDR2 YSYEKL. Trimming shortened V by 1 base and J by 5 bases, and 12 bases separated the two germline ends. The CDR3 protein is CASSQVTGADEQYF. The CDR3, as DNA: TGCGCCAGCAGCCAAGTAACGGGGGCCGACGAGCAGTACTTC.

The CDR3 nucleotides read TGTGCCAGCAGCCCACTCCCCGGGACAGGGGAAGGCTACACCTTC. It specifies CASSPLPGTGEGYTF. V is TRBV27 and J is TRBJ1-2; 10 bases match TRBD1. In germline, CDR1 is MNHEY, CDR2 SMNVEV (reference sequence). V shed 6 bases and J 8 bases; nucleotides not matched to a gene: 12. There are 15 residues in the CDR3.

This chain links TRBV10-1 with TRBJ2-3; D remains unclear. The V gene's germline CDR1 is WNHNN and CDR2 SYGVQD (reference sequence). The CDR3 covers 14 residues. V shed 2 bases and J shed 2 bases, with 8 bases lying between them. CDR3 in DNA: TGCGCCAGCAGTGAGACGACCGACACAGATACGCAGTATTTT. Protein sequence: CASSETTDTDTQYF.

This clone was seen once. The V call is TRBV7-2, the J call TRBJ1-2; D unclear. In germline, CDR1 is SGHTA, CDR2 FQGNSA. This CDR3 comprises 15 residues. Trimming took off 2 bases at V and 8 bases at J, with 18 bases between the two ends. Here the CDR3 DNA reads TGTGCCAGCAGCTTATTATGGGTCTCGGGTAGCGGCTACACCTTC. Its translation is CASSLLWVSGSGYTF.

The table lists this clone with a count of one. The chain is built from TRBV6-6 and TRBJ1-4; D remains ambiguous. V was trimmed by 6 bases and J by 6 bases, leaving 20 bases between them. The CDR3 length is 16 residues. From germline, CDR1 is MNHNY and CDR2 SVGAGI (reference sequence). This CDR3 reads CASRQPRSAQDEKLFF. The CDR3 DNA reads as TGTGCCAGCAGACAACCCCGCAGCGCTCAAGATGAAAAACTGTTTTTT.

V usage is TRBV28 and J usage is TRBJ1-1, with D uncertain. CDR1 and CDR2 (germline): MDHEN, SYDVKM. The germline V and J ends were trimmed by 5 bases and 4 bases, with 2 bases remaining between them. The CDR3 runs 10 residues. Written as DNA, the CDR3 is TGTGCCAGCAGTAGCACTGAAGCTTTCTTT. This translates into CASSSTEAFF.

The chain links TRBV13 to TRBJ2-3, with D tentatively TRBD1 or TRBD2 (6 bases each). The CDR3 is 14 residues long. V shed 1 base and J shed 7 bases, with 12 bases lying between them. Germline V gene data show CDR1 as PRHDT and CDR2 as FYEKMQ (reference sequence). For the CDR3, the DNA is TGTGCCAGCAGCTTAGAGGGGGGCCAGAATACGCAGTATTTT. Amino acids: CASSLEGGQNTQYF. Complete variable domain (other parts from reference TRBV13 and TRBJ2-3): AAGVIQSPRHLIKEKRETATLKCYPIPRHDTVYWYQQGPGQDPQFLISFYEKMQSDKGSIPDRFSAQQFSDYHSELNMSSLELGDSALYFCASSLEGGQNTQYFGPGTRLTVL.

The rearrangement uses TRBV27 and TRBJ2-3; 8 nucleotides agree with TRBD1. The V gene's germline CDR1 is MNHEY and CDR2 SMNVEV (reference sequence). With 0 bases clipped from V and 2 bases from J, the junction kept 7 bases outside the gene matches. The CDR3 runs 17 residues. CDR3 in amino acids: CASSLSNQGAVTDTQYF. For the CDR3, the DNA is TGTGCCAGCAGTTTATCGAATCAGGGGGCCGTCACAGATACGCAGTATTTT.

This sequence joins TRBV10-3 and TRBJ2-7; 8 bases match TRBD2. Germline CDR1 reads ENHRY; CDR2 reads SYGVKD. After removal of 10 bases from V and 4 bases from J, the junction contained 9 bases not matched to a gene. This CDR3 has 13 amino acids. The CDR3 sequence: CATRAGEAYEQYF. The CDR3 nucleotides are TGTGCCACCCGAGCGGGAGAGGCGTACGAGCAGTACTTC.